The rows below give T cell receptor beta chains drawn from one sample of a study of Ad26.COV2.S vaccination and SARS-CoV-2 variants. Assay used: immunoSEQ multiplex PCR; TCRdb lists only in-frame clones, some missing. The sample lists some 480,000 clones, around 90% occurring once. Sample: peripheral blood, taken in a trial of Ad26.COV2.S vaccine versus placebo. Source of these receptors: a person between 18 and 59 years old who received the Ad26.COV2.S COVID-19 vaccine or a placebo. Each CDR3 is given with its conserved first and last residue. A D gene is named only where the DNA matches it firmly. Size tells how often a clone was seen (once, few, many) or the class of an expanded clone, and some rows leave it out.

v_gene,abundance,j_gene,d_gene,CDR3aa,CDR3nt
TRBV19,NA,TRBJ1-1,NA,CASSPPRELNTEAFF,TGTGCCAGTAGTCCACCCCGGGAACTGAACACTGAAGCTTTCTTT
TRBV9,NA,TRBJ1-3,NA,CASSRQITSGNTIYF,TGTGCCAGCAGCAGACAGATCACCTCTGGAAACACCATATATTTT
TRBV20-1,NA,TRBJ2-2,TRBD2,CSASGLAGDTGELFF,TGCAGTGCTAGTGGTCTAGCGGGAGACACCGGGGAGCTGTTTTTT
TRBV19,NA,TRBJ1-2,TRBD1,CASSPQGAYGYTF,TGTGCCAGTAGTCCCCAGGGGGCCTATGGCTACACCTTC
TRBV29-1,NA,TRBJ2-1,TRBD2,CSVGGVAGSQYNEQFF,TGCAGCGTTGGAGGGGTAGCGGGGTCTCAATACAATGAGCAGTTCTTC
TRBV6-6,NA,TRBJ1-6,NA,CASSSPATGVNSPLHF,TGTGCCAGCAGTTCCCCCGCGACAGGCGTCAATTCACCCCTCCACTTT
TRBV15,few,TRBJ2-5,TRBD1,CATSRQGRQGQETQYF,TGTGCCACCAGCAGACAAGGACGACAGGGACAAGAGACCCAGTACTTC
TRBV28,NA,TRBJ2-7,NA,CASSRGGVGEQYF,TGTGCCAGCAGTCGAGGGGGTGTTGGCGAGCAGTACTTC
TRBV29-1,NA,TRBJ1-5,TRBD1,CSVVPTGPGQPQHF,TGCAGCGTTGTGCCGACAGGGCCAGGGCAGCCCCAGCATTTT
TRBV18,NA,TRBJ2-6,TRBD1,CASSALGTGIPGANVLTF,TGTGCCAGCTCAGCCTTAGGGACAGGGATACCTGGGGCCAACGTCCTGACTTTC
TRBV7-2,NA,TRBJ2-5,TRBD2,CASSSGVLAGAGETQYF,TGTGCCAGCAGCTCAGGAGTTCTAGCGGGAGCGGGGGAGACCCAGTACTTC
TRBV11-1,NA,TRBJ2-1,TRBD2,CASSLALGLAGAEQFF,TGTGCCAGCAGCTTAGCGTTGGGACTAGCGGGAGCAGAGCAGTTCTTC
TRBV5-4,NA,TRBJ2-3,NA,CASSLGPGDTDTQYF,TGTGCCAGCAGCTTGGGACCCGGGGACACAGATACGCAGTATTTT
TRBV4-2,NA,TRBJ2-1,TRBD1,CASSQDKGAYNEQFF,TGTGCCAGCAGCCAAGATAAGGGGGCGTACAATGAGCAGTTCTTC
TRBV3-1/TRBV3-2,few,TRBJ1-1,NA,CASSHEGGGTEAFF,TGTGCCAGCAGCCATGAGGGTGGAGGCACTGAAGCTTTCTTT
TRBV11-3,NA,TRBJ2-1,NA,CASGVGGLYNEQFF,TGTGCCAGCGGGGTGGGCGGCCTTTACAATGAGCAGTTCTTC
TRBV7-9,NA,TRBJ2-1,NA,CASSSLRELVDEQFF,TGTGCCAGCAGCTCCTTACGGGAATTGGTCGATGAGCAGTTCTTC
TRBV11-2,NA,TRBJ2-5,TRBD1,CASAINRGRETQYF,TGTGCCAGCGCCATAAACAGGGGGCGGGAGACCCAGTACTTC
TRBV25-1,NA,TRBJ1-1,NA,CASSEWRAGNTEAFF,TGTGCCAGCAGTGAATGGCGGGCGGGGAACACTGAAGCTTTCTTT
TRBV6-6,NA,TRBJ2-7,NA,CASSPLGTSYEQYF,TGTGCCAGCAGCCCCCTGGGAACCTCCTACGAGCAGTACTTC
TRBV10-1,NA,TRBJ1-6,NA,CASSVQTISALHF,TGCGCCAGCAGTGTCCAAACAATTTCGGCCCTCCACTTT
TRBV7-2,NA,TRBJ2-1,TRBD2,CASSPSQRESAVQFF,TGTGCCAGCAGCCCCTCCCAGCGGGAGAGTGCTGTGCAGTTCTTC
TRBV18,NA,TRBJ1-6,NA,CASSPWTPDPNSPLHF,TGTGCCAGCTCACCTTGGACACCTGATCCGAATTCACCCCTCCACTTT
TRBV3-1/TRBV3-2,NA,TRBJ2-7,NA,CASSQDSYEQYF,TGTGCCAGCAGCCAAGATTCGTACGAGCAGTACTTC
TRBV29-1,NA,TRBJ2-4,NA,CSVVKGQNIQYF,TGCAGCGTTGTTAAGGGTCAAAACATTCAGTACTTC
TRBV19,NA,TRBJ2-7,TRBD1,CASSILRGTGAYEQYF,TGTGCCAGTAGTATCCTCCGAGGGACAGGGGCTTACGAGCAGTACTTC
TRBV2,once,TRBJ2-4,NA,CASSTAGAKNIQYF,TGTGCCAGCAGTACGGCGGGGGCCAAAAACATTCAGTACTTC